This T cell receptor beta chain emerged from a study of T cells in Graves' hyperthyroidism and ophthalmopathy. Notes on this clonotype: Its antigen remains unidentified.

Template material for amplifying TCR beta CDR3 regions consisted of RNA transcripts. Using the HTBI primer set, a first-round RT-PCR was run on the TCR CDR3. TCRdb re-derived calls from the multiplex PCR reads in MiXCR, one entry per CDR3 protein. The data contain hundreds of thousands of distinct CDR3 sequences, 30% to 40% of them singletons. The study's findings and limits: Expanded thyroid clonotypes (above 0.001) were mostly also found in blood.

The germline V and J ends were trimmed by 7 bases and 5 bases, with 29 bases remaining between them. The CDR3 has 18 residues. Germline-derived CDR1 and CDR2 are SGHVS and FQNEAQ. The receptor was isolated from a woman aged 40 to 50 with Graves' hyperthyroidism. The chain carries TRBV7-8 and TRBJ1-2; no clear D gene. Sequenced input: blood. The CDR3 region is CASTSEGIRGRNLYGYTF. CDR3 nucleotide sequence: TGTGCCAGCACCTCCGAGGGTATTCGAGGACGTAACCTTTATGGCTACACCTTC.